This record concerns one T cell receptor (beta chain) sequence. Its cognate antigen is unknown. A J-beta primer mix and a sample-barcoded 5' primer were used in a second PCR of roughly 6 to 11 cycles. At least 3 million CDR3-containing paired-end reads were obtained per sample. Each CDR3 protein is one row after TCRdb ran MiXCR on the 5' RACE reads. The data contain fewer than 750,000 distinct CDR3 sequences, 45% to 55% of them singletons. This sample is part of a study of blood T cells in healthy people across ages. Whole-study findings and limits: Strong correlation was found linking TCR beta diversity to naive T cell percentage. Per million T cells, the diversity of TCR beta decreased roughly linearly as age advanced.

Donors gave about 9.3 milliliters of peripheral blood apiece. Sequencing input: blood. This clonotype was obtained from a man older than 75 in good health.

CDR3 loop: CSARDRGRGFTDTQYF. Here the CDR3 DNA reads TGCAGTGCTAGAGATCGGGGGAGAGGGTTCACAGATACGCAGTATTTT. The rearrangement links TRBV20-1 to TRBJ2-3; D is possibly TRBD2 (6 bases). Trimming took off 0 bases at V and 2 bases at J, with 15 bases between the two ends. The CDR3 loop spans 16 amino acids. Germline V gives CDR1 DFQATT, CDR2 SNEGSKA (reference sequence).